The clone carrying this T cell receptor (beta chain) was counted ten times or more. Its antigen is undetermined. Germline CDR1 and CDR2: SSHAT and FNYEAQ (reference sequence). The germline V and J ends were trimmed by 5 bases and 3 bases, with 15 bases remaining between them. The CDR3 length is 15 residues. The entry originates in a study of T-cell reconstitution after alpha-beta-depleted transplantation in children. Unique molecular identifiers were incorporated into the prepared TCRbeta library. TCRdb recomputed calls from the PCR reads with MiXCR, one row per CDR3 protein. The table has roughly 670,000 distinct CDR3 sequences, 10% to 15% seen once. Study outcomes and limitations: It was newly produced T cells that mostly accounted for T-cell counts and diversity one year after transplant. Where some patients showed high TCRbeta diversity at day 60, it came from recipient T cells and thymic progenitors that had survived. Approximately two months post-transplant, alpha-beta T cells reportedly originated from several hundred expanded graft clones.

The input for sequencing was PBMCs, taken before TCRalphabeta/CD19-depleted stem cell transplant. The origin of this receptor is a girl aged 2 to 9 with congenital amegakaryocytic thrombocytopenia, due to receive a stem cell transplant. The genes are TRBV7-7 and TRBJ2-3, with D possibly being TRBD2 (6 bases). The CDR3 nucleotides read TGTGCCAGCAGCCCAAGTGTTGGGAGGACAGATACGCAGTATTTT. As protein: CASSPSVGRTDTQYF.